These 28 T cell receptor beta chains were all obtained from the same sample, sequenced in a study of shared clonotypes between healthy human individuals. Clones were read by immunoSEQ multiplex PCR, and TCRdb kept only the in-frame ones, dropping some. In the table there are more than 1,200,000 clones, 98% to 99% of which are singletons. The sequenced material came from naive CD4+ T cells sorted from blood. The sample's subset: CD45RA+ positively selected. The receptors shown here come from a man aged 25-40 years in good health.

This chain's CDR3 is CASRRPGQGRSNEQFF. DNA of the CDR3: TGTGCCAGTAGGCGCCCCGGACAGGGACGGTCCAATGAGCAGTTCTTC. The rearrangement uses TRBV19 and TRBJ2-1; 8 nucleotides agree with TRBD1. In germline, CDR1 is LNHDA, CDR2 SQIVND (reference sequence). J lost 6 bases, V lost 6 bases, and 13 bases had no gene match. The CDR3 length is 16 residues.

J is TRBJ2-1 and V is TRBV5-6; the D gene could be TRBD1 or TRBD2 (5 bases each). CDR3 length equals 17 residues. V shed 2 bases and J shed 0 bases, with 15 bases lying between them. The germline CDR1 and CDR2 sequences are SGHDT and YYEEEE. The CDR3 sequence: CASSLQRGRSSYNEQFF. CDR3 DNA sequence: TGTGCCAGCAGCTTACAGAGGGGCCGGAGCTCCTACAATGAGCAGTTCTTC.

The chain recombines TRBV6-5 with TRBJ1-5, with D possibly being TRBD1 (6 bases). Trimming took off 0 bases at V and 3 bases at J, with 9 bases between the two ends. CDR1 and CDR2 (germline): MNHEY, SVGAGI. This CDR3 has 15 residues. The CDR3 DNA follows: TGTGCCAGCAGTTACTCGAGGACAGCCAATCAGCCCCAGCATTTT. It translates to CASSYSRTANQPQHF.

In this sample, this clone turned up once. The chain uses TRBV6-1 and TRBJ1-5; D not resolved. V gave up 1 base and J gave up 6 bases, with 13 bases separating them. Looked up from germline, CDR1 is MNHNS and CDR2 is SASEGT. The CDR3 has 15 amino acids. CDR3 nucleotide sequence: TGTGCCAGCAGTGAAGACTTCAGGTTCGGTCAGCCCCAGCATTTT. Protein: CASSEDFRFGQPQHF.

The J gene is TRBJ1-2, the V gene TRBV15; the match to TRBD1 covers 10 bases. Germline trimming cut 3 bases from V and 3 bases from J; bases unmatched to any gene: 1. The CDR3 loop spans 14 amino acids. CDR1 is LNHNV and CDR2 is YYDKDF in the germline V gene (reference sequence). The CDR3 is CATSRTGGDYGYTF. DNA of the CDR3: TGTGCCACCAGCAGGACAGGGGGCGACTATGGCTACACCTTC. Complete variable domain (other parts from reference TRBV15 and TRBJ1-2): DAMVIQNPRYQVTQFGKPVTLSCSQTLNHNVMYWYQQKSSQAPKLLFHYYDKDFNNEADTPDNFQSRRPNTSFCFLDIRSPGLGDTAMYLCATSRTGGDYGYTFGSGTRLTVV.

This rearrangement joins TRBV29-1 to TRBJ2-3; 14 bases agree with TRBD2. With 4 bases clipped from V and 3 bases from J, the junction kept 6 bases outside the gene matches. This CDR3 spans 16 amino acids. The germline CDR1 and CDR2 sequences are SQVTM and ANQGSEA. The CDR3 DNA is TGCAGCGTTGGGGGGACTAGCGGGAGTTTTACAGATACGCAGTATTTT. It codes for CSVGGTSGSFTDTQYF.

The CDR3 here is CASRRALNYGYTF. The CDR3 nucleotides are TGTGCCAGTCGACGGGCCCTAAACTATGGCTACACCTTC. This chain connects TRBV19 to TRBJ1-2; D call uncertain. Germline V gives CDR1 LNHDA, CDR2 SQIVND (reference sequence). CDR3 length: 13 residues. With 8 bases removed from V and 2 bases from J, the gap between germline ends came to 12 bases. The full variable domain, in which reference TRBV19 and TRBJ1-2 provide the parts outside the CDR3, is DGGITQSPKYLFRKEGQNVTLSCEQNLNHDAMYWYRQDPGQGLRLIYYSQIVNDFQKGDIAEGYSVSREKKESFPLTVTSAQKNPTAFYLCASRRALNYGYTFGSGTRLTVV.

This chain connects TRBV2 to TRBJ2-7; 9 bases agree with TRBD1. CDR3 size: 14 residues. Germline CDR1 and CDR2: SNHLY and FYNNEI. Trimming removed 4 bases from V and 2 bases from J; junction bases left unmatched: 3. CDR3: CASSGTGVAYEQYF. The CDR3 DNA follows: TGTGCCAGCAGTGGGACAGGGGTGGCCTACGAGCAGTACTTC.

This chain connects TRBV15 to TRBJ2-5, with a tentative D call TRBD1 (6 bases). Per the germline V gene, CDR1 is LNHNV and CDR2 is YYDKDF (reference sequence). V lost 11 bases, J lost 4 bases, and 14 bases lay in between. The CDR3 consists of 12 residues. CDR3 in amino acids: CAASTGLETQYF. The CDR3 region has the DNA TGTGCCGCGAGTACAGGGCTAGAGACCCAGTACTTC. Complete variable domain (other parts from reference TRBV15 and TRBJ2-5): DAMVIQNPRYQVTQFGKPVTLSCSQTLNHNVMYWYQQKSSQAPKLLFHYYDKDFNNEADTPDNFQSRRPNTSFCFLDIRSPGLGDTAMYLCAASTGLETQYFGPGTRLLVL.

Turning to this clone: At the DNA level, this CDR3 is encoded by other sequences in the same sample as well. The chain combines TRBV7-2 with TRBJ2-3, with D unclear. V was shortened by 5 bases and J by 0 bases, with 0 bases between the two germline ends. The length of the CDR3 is 11 residues. The germline V gene has CDR1 SGHTA and CDR2 FQGNSA. In DNA, the CDR3 is TGTGCCAGCAGCAGCACAGATACGCAGTATTTT. It yields the protein CASSSTDTQYF.

The chain links TRBV27 to TRBJ2-1, with TRBD2 matching over 10 bases. Germline V gene data show CDR1 as MNHEY and CDR2 as SMNVEV (reference sequence). V shed 5 bases, J shed 5 bases, and the junction held 6 bases outside the gene matches. The CDR3 consists of 15 residues. The CDR3 reads CASSLSGRADNEQFF. Written as DNA, the CDR3 is TGTGCCAGCAGTCTGAGCGGGAGGGCCGACAATGAGCAGTTCTTC.

The chain recombines TRBV29-1 with TRBJ1-1; D is uncertain. Trimming removed 2 bases at V and 1 base at J, with 8 bases between. CDR3 size: 13 residues. Germline values: CDR1 SQVTM, CDR2 ANQGSEA. This CDR3 is CSVESPRNTEAFF. The CDR3 DNA reads as TGCAGCGTTGAAAGTCCCCGGAACACTGAAGCTTTCTTT.

This sequence joins TRBV9 and TRBJ2-3; possible D gene TRBD1, 6 bases. Deletions cut 1 base from V and 0 bases from J, with 9 bases between. Germline V CDR1 and CDR2: SGDLS, YYNGEE. The CDR3 length is 15 residues. CDR3 nucleotide sequence: TGTGCCAGCAGCGTAAGACAGGCGAGCACAGATACGCAGTATTTT. Translated: CASSVRQASTDTQYF. The complete variable domain, with remaining parts taken from reference TRBV9 and TRBJ2-3, reads DSGVTQTPKHLITATGQRVTLRCSPRSGDLSVYWYQQSLDQGLQFLIQYYNGEERAKGNILERFSAQQFPDLHSELNLSSLELGDSALYFCASSVRQASTDTQYFGPGTRLTVL.

This clone was seen once. The sample carries other DNA sequences with the same CDR3. CDR3 amino acids: CASSSSGGAYEQYF. Here the CDR3 DNA reads TGCGCCAGCAGCTCTTCGGGGGGAGCCTACGAGCAGTACTTC. The chain combines TRBV5-1 with TRBJ2-7; TRBD2 aligns across 7 bases. Germline V gene lookup returns CDR1 SGHRS and CDR2 YFSETQ. The ends lost 3 bases at V and 2 bases at J; junction bases unmatched: 5. CDR3 length: 14 residues.

This chain links TRBV5-1 with TRBJ2-3; 9 nucleotides match TRBD2. The CDR3 consists of 14 residues. Per germline, CDR1 SGHRS and CDR2 YFSETQ. The ends lost 7 bases at V and 4 bases at J; junction bases unmatched: 7. The CDR3 region has the DNA TGCGCCAGCCGCTCTAGCGGGATAGCAGATACGCAGTATTTT. Translating it yields CASRSSGIADTQYF.

The chain links TRBV18 to TRBJ2-1; D is unclear. Germline V gives CDR1 KGHSH, CDR2 LQKENI. The V and J ends lost 0 bases and 2 bases respectively, with 20 bases between them. The CDR3 is 19 amino acids. CDR3 DNA: TGTGCCAGCTCACCACCATCGGTCGGTGGGGTGGACCCCTACAATGAGCAGTTCTTC. Protein sequence: CASSPPSVGGVDPYNEQFF.

The gene calls are TRBV11-2 and TRBJ2-6, with 9 bases matching TRBD1. The germline V gene has CDR1 SGHAT and CDR2 FQNNGV. The CDR3 runs to 16 residues. The junction had 7 bases not matched to a gene; V was cut back by 6 bases and J by 4 bases. CDR3 in DNA: TGTGCCAGCAGAGACCACAGGGGGCTCGGGGCCAACGTCCTGACTTTC. Residues: CASRDHRGLGANVLTF.

The chain joins TRBV6-6 to TRBJ2-3; 8 positions agree with TRBD1. Germline values: CDR1 MNHNY, CDR2 SVGAGI (reference sequence). The CDR3 spans 15 residues. The V gene end was trimmed by 5 bases and the J gene end by 0 bases; junction bases not matched to a gene: 4. The CDR3 here is CASSTGQGSTDTQYF. In nucleotides, the CDR3 is TGTGCCAGCAGTACTGGACAGGGTAGCACAGATACGCAGTATTTT.

Details on this clone: Other DNA sequences in this sample translate to the same CDR3. The rearrangement links TRBV28 to TRBJ2-7; TRBD1 aligns across 8 bases. J gave up 4 bases and V 5 bases, and 7 bases lay outside the gene matches. CDR3 length: 14 residues. CDR1 is MDHEN and CDR2 is SYDVKM in the germline V gene. The CDR3 sequence: CASSPGGAGYEQYF. The CDR3, as DNA: TGTGCCAGCAGTCCAGGGGGCGCGGGGTACGAGCAGTACTTC.

The chain is built from TRBV6-5 and TRBJ2-5; 9 bases agree with TRBD1. V was clipped by 6 bases and J by 2 bases; unmatched bases: 4. Germline CDR1 MNHEY, CDR2 SVGAGI. The length of the CDR3 is 14 residues. The CDR3 is CASSQDRGQETQYF. In nucleotides, the CDR3 is TGTGCCAGCAGCCAGGACAGGGGACAAGAGACCCAGTACTTC.

V is TRBV5-1 and J is TRBJ2-2; TRBD1 matches at 8 bases. The CDR3 is 18 residues long. Germline-derived CDR1 and CDR2 are SGHRS and YFSETQ. With V trimmed by 3 bases and J by 0 bases, 10 bases remained unmatched. Here the CDR3 reads CASSSWTGNFANTGELFF. In DNA, the CDR3 is TGCGCCAGCAGCTCCTGGACAGGGAACTTCGCGAACACCGGGGAGCTGTTTTTT.

This chain links TRBV5-6 with TRBJ2-5; no firm D call. This CDR3 is 14 amino acids long. Trimming shortened V by 5 bases and J by 5 bases, and 16 bases separated the two germline ends. Germline values: CDR1 SGHDT, CDR2 YYEEEE. The CDR3, as DNA: TGTGCCAGCAGTCCCCGCCCGAGTGAGGAGACCCAGTACTTC. Residues: CASSPRPSEETQYF.

About this clone itself: The sample has other DNA sequences that encode this CDR3 too. This sequence joins TRBV18 and TRBJ2-1; D possibly uses TRBD1 or TRBD2 (6 bases each). CDR3 length: 13 amino acids. Trimming removed 3 bases from V and 6 bases from J, with 9 bases in between. Germline V gene data show CDR1 as KGHSH and CDR2 as LQKENI. The CDR3: CASSPGGRNEQFF. The CDR3 DNA reads as TGTGCCAGCTCACCGGGGGGCCGCAATGAGCAGTTCTTC.

The chain recombines TRBV2 with TRBJ2-5; weak D call: TRBD1 (6 bases). The CDR3 is made up of 14 amino acids. Looked up from germline, CDR1 is SNHLY and CDR2 is FYNNEI. V lost 6 bases, J lost 2 bases, and 13 bases lay in between. CDR3 loop: CASSETGLQETQYF. CDR3 DNA: TGTGCCAGCAGCGAGACAGGACTTCAAGAGACCCAGTACTTC.

The chain is built from TRBV5-1 and TRBJ1-1; tentative D call: TRBD1 (6 bases). The V gene's germline CDR1 is SGHRS and CDR2 YFSETQ. The CDR3 spans 14 residues. V gave up 2 bases and J gave up 7 bases, with 15 bases separating them. CDR3 sequence reads: CASSLQTGPHEAFF. In DNA, the CDR3 is TGCGCCAGCAGCTTACAGACAGGACCACATGAAGCTTTCTTT.

The chain links TRBV5-1 to TRBJ2-3, with TRBD2 identical over 7 bases. Germline V CDR1 and CDR2: SGHRS, YFSETQ. The V gene end was trimmed by 4 bases and the J gene end by 4 bases; junction bases not matched to a gene: 6. CDR3 length: 14 amino acids. The CDR3: CASSETSVSDTQYF. The CDR3 nucleotides are TGCGCCAGCAGCGAAACTAGCGTCTCAGATACGCAGTATTTT.

The V gene is TRBV18, the J gene TRBJ2-3, with 9 bases identical to TRBD1. CDR3 length equals 15 residues. Germline CDR1 KGHSH, CDR2 LQKENI. The V gene end was trimmed by 4 bases and the J gene end by 2 bases; junction bases not matched to a gene: 4. CDR3 DNA sequence: TGTGCCAGCTCACTGGGACAGGGCTACACAGATACGCAGTATTTT. The encoded protein is CASSLGQGYTDTQYF.

V is TRBV7-2 and J is TRBJ2-2; D is possibly TRBD1 or TRBD2 (6 bases each). The CDR3 runs 14 residues. V was clipped by 2 bases and J by 7 bases, with 11 bases between them. Looked up from germline, CDR1 is SGHTA and CDR2 is FQGNSA. The CDR3 loop reads CASSLRGLSGELFF. The CDR3 nucleotides are TGTGCCAGCAGCTTACGGGGGCTTAGCGGGGAGCTGTTTTTT.